The 28 T cell receptor beta chains below all came from one sample that was sequenced in a study of T-cell memory formation after mild COVID-19. TCRdb re-called the 5' RACE reads through MiXCR, storing one row per CDR3 protein. The sample lists around 340,000 distinct CDR3 sequences, 13% occurring once. Source material: PBMCs or a T cell subset sorted from them (not recorded which). These receptors came from a man younger than 35 who had mild COVID-19 (a few samples of this study predate the infection). Cell type and time point are not known.

The rearrangement links TRBV29-1 to TRBJ2-7; weak D call: TRBD1 (5 bases). This CDR3 spans 12 amino acids. V shed 5 bases and J shed 2 bases, with 10 bases lying between them. The germline V gene encodes CDR1 SQVTM and CDR2 ANQGSEA. The CDR3 protein is CSVLGRTYEQYF. The DNA of the CDR3 is TGCAGCGTTTTGGGGCGAACCTACGAGCAGTACTTC.

In nucleotides, the CDR3 is TGTGCCAGTAGTATTACCAGGGGGAACGCAGATACGCAGTATTTT. Translation gives CASSITRGNADTQYF. The V and J genes are TRBV19 and TRBJ2-3; 7 bases are shared with TRBD1. J was trimmed by 4 bases and V by 3 bases; bases with no gene match: 7. CDR3 length: 15 residues. Looked up from germline, CDR1 is LNHDA and CDR2 is SQIVND (reference sequence).

The rearrangement joins TRBV18 to TRBJ1-1, with TRBD1 identical over 9 bases. Germline V gene lookup returns CDR1 KGHSH and CDR2 LQKENI. Trimming cost V 3 bases and J 6 bases; bases outside gene matches: 5. This CDR3 has 14 amino acids. CDR3 sequence: CASSPTGGDAEAFF. CDR3 bases: TGTGCCAGCTCACCGACAGGGGGGGACGCTGAAGCTTTCTTT.

The chain carries TRBV18 and TRBJ2-3; D not resolved. The CDR3 extends over 12 amino acids. Trimming took 3 bases from V and 6 from J, leaving 7 bases between them. From germline, CDR1 is KGHSH and CDR2 LQKENI. CDR3 bases: TGTGCCAGCTCACCGCGAGTGGATACGCAGTATTTT. Protein product: CASSPRVDTQYF. Drawing the rest from reference TRBV18 and TRBJ2-3, the complete variable domain is NAGVMQNPRHLVRRRGQEARLRCSPMKGHSHVYWYRQLPEEGLKFMVYLQKENIIDESGMPKERFSAEFPKEGPSILRIQQVVRGDSAAYFCASSPRVDTQYFGPGTRLTVL.

Only a few counts were recorded for this clonotype. The rearrangement joins TRBV27 to TRBJ1-4; weak D call: TRBD1 (6 bases). V lost 6 bases and J lost 8, with 13 bases in between. The CDR3 is 13 residues long. CDR1 is MNHEY and CDR2 is SMNVEV in the germline V gene (reference sequence). The CDR3 nucleotides are TGTGCCAGCAGAGGCATTAGGGGGGAAAAACTGTTTTTT. Translation gives CASRGIRGEKLFF.

This clonotype was seen a handful of times. CDR3 loop: CASSSRVGNSPLHF. The CDR3 region has the DNA TGTGCCAGCAGCTCACGGGTCGGAAATTCACCCCTCCACTTT. This rearrangement joins TRBV11-2 to TRBJ1-6; D gene uncertain. The ends were cut back, 4 bases at V and 7 bases at J, with 11 bases in the middle. Germline-derived CDR1 and CDR2 are SGHAT and FQNNGV. The CDR3 consists of 14 residues.

This clonotype came up a few times. This chain uses TRBV7-3 with TRBJ2-2; the D gene is possibly TRBD2 (5 bases). Germline CDR1 and CDR2: SGHTA and FQGTGA. Between the trimmed V and J ends, which lost 2 bases and 7 bases, there was a span of 17 bases. This CDR3 is 16 amino acids long. DNA for the CDR3: TGTGCCAGCAGCTTACTTCGTACAGCTGAGGGCGGGGAGCTGTTTTTT. Protein: CASSLLRTAEGGELFF.

This clonotype was counted only a few times. The V gene is TRBV7-9, the J gene TRBJ1-2; tentatively, D is TRBD1 (6 bases). The length of the CDR3 is 14 residues. Germline V gene lookup returns CDR1 SEHNR and CDR2 FQNEAQ (reference sequence). V gave up 5 bases and J gave up 2 bases, with 12 bases separating them. The CDR3 loop is CASSTGTRNYGYTF. The DNA for the CDR3 is TGTGCCAGCAGCACAGGGACTCGGAACTATGGCTACACCTTC.

This sequence joins TRBV5-1 and TRBJ2-1; D possibly corresponds to TRBD2 (6 bases). The CDR3 runs to 14 residues. Between the trimmed V and J ends, which lost 6 bases and 7 bases, there was a span of 17 bases. CDR1 is SGHRS and CDR2 is YFSETQ in the germline V gene. This chain's CDR3 is CASKPVQAGNEQFF. CDR3 nucleotides: TGCGCCAGCAAGCCCGTCCAGGCGGGGAATGAGCAGTTCTTC.

The chain links TRBV12-3 or TRBV12-4 to TRBJ2-5; 9 bases line up with TRBD2. V trimming: 2 bases; J trimming: 3 bases; junction bases outside the gene matches: 4. The CDR3 contains 15 residues. In DNA, the CDR3 is TGTGCCAGCAGTTTATGGGGACTAGCTGAAGAGACCCAGTACTTC. Encoded protein: CASSLWGLAEETQYF.

This clonotype was counted a few times. The rearrangement uses TRBV3-1 and TRBJ2-3; D unclear. Between the trimmed V and J ends, which lost 8 bases and 0 bases, there was a span of 9 bases. The CDR3 runs to 13 residues. CDR1 and CDR2 (germline): LGHDT, YNNKEL (reference sequence). The CDR3 spells CASRASSTDTQYF. The CDR3 coding sequence is TGTGCCAGCCGCGCGTCTAGCACAGATACGCAGTATTTT.

The chain uses TRBV20-1 and TRBJ2-1; D might be TRBD1 or TRBD2, each matching 5 bases. The V gene lost 5 bases and the J gene lost 0 bases, with 11 bases spanning the gap. The CDR3 covers 14 residues. Germline CDR1 reads DFQATT; CDR2 reads SNEGSKA (reference sequence). The CDR3 DNA is TGCAGTGCTTCCAGGGCGGGCTCCTACAATGAGCAGTTCTTC. This gives the protein CSASRAGSYNEQFF.

This clonotype occurred a few times. The chain employs TRBV12-3 or TRBV12-4 and TRBJ1-2, with 7 positions matching TRBD1. Unmatched junction bases numbered 7, after V lost 7 bases and J lost 2 bases. The CDR3 length is 14 residues. This CDR3 is CASTLQGGNYGYTF. CDR3 DNA: TGTGCCAGCACCCTTCAGGGGGGGAACTATGGCTACACCTTC.

This clonotype appeared a few times. This rearrangement joins TRBV28 to TRBJ1-2; D might be TRBD1 (6 bases). This CDR3 contains 14 residues. Germline values: CDR1 MDHEN, CDR2 SYDVKM. V was clipped by 5 bases and J by 4 bases, with 14 bases between them. Here the CDR3 DNA reads TGTGCCAGCAGTGGTCAGGGGCATGGCTATGGCTACACCTTC. Its protein product is CASSGQGHGYGYTF.

The sample holds many counts of this clonotype. J is TRBJ2-1 and V is TRBV7-9; TRBD2 aligns across 9 bases. J was trimmed by 4 bases and V by 5 bases; bases with no gene match: 6. CDR1 and CDR2 from the germline V gene are SEHNR and FQNEAQ (reference sequence). The CDR3 covers 15 residues. CDR3 protein: CASSRDLAGYNEQFF. CDR3 sequence (DNA): TGTGCCAGCAGCCGAGATCTAGCGGGGTACAATGAGCAGTTCTTC.

This clonotype has only a few counts. The chain is built from TRBV5-4 and TRBJ2-2, with TRBD1 identical over 8 bases. Trimming removed 3 bases from V and 3 bases from J; junction bases left unmatched: 4. CDR1 and CDR2 from the germline V gene are SGHNT and YYREEE (reference sequence). The CDR3 contains 15 residues. The CDR3 DNA reads TGTGCCAGCAGCTATGGGACAGGCTACACCGGGGAGCTGTTTTTT. Protein sequence: CASSYGTGYTGELFF.

This clonotype was picked up many times. The chain has TRBV12-5 and TRBJ2-7; 7 nucleotides align to TRBD1. CDR3 size: 13 residues. The J segment lost 6 bases and the V segment lost 2 bases, leaving 4 bases of the junction unmatched. Germline V gives CDR1 LGHNT, CDR2 FRNRAP. The CDR3 loop reads CASGLWTGREQYF. The DNA of the CDR3 is TGTGCTAGTGGTTTGTGGACAGGTCGCGAGCAGTACTTC.

The J gene is TRBJ2-1, the V gene TRBV29-1; 7 bases line up with TRBD2. The CDR3 length is 12 residues. V lost 3 bases and J lost 7; bases outside the gene matches: 3. Germline V CDR1 and CDR2: SQVTM, ANQGSEA. Written as DNA, the CDR3 is TGCAGCGTTGAGCTAGCGGTAAATGAGCAGTTCTTC. It encodes CSVELAVNEQFF.

The rearrangement uses TRBV5-1 and TRBJ2-6, with 10 bases lining up with TRBD1. This CDR3 comprises 17 residues. The V gene's germline CDR1 is SGHRS and CDR2 YFSETQ. V shed 0 bases and J 2 bases; nucleotides not matched to a gene: 2. CDR3 protein: CASSLGDRGPGANVLTF. DNA of the CDR3: TGCGCCAGCAGCTTGGGCGACAGGGGGCCTGGGGCCAACGTCCTGACTTTC.

The chain uses TRBV14 and TRBJ2-7; a weak D match, TRBD2 (5 bases). Per the germline V gene, CDR1 is SGHDN and CDR2 is FVKESK. The V gene lost 0 bases and the J gene lost 0 bases, with 6 bases spanning the gap. This CDR3 is 14 amino acids long. As DNA, the CDR3 is TGTGCCAGCAGCCAAGAACGGGACTCCTACGAGCAGTACTTC. Translating gives CASSQERDSYEQYF.

This chain uses TRBV9 with TRBJ2-6; no firm D call. Trimming removed 4 bases at V and 1 base at J, with 18 bases between. This CDR3 contains 18 residues. CDR1 and CDR2 from the germline V gene are SGDLS and YYNGEE. CDR3 nucleotide sequence: TGTGCCAGCAGCCCTCTGGGCCTCCCGAGGTCTGGGGCCAACGTCCTGACTTTC. It codes for CASSPLGLPRSGANVLTF. Complete variable domain (other parts from reference TRBV9 and TRBJ2-6): DSGVTQTPKHLITATGQRVTLRCSPRSGDLSVYWYQQSLDQGLQFLIQYYNGEERAKGNILERFSAQQFPDLHSELNLSSLELGDSALYFCASSPLGLPRSGANVLTFGAGSRLTVL.

Only a few counts were recorded for this clonotype. The V call is TRBV29-1, the J call TRBJ2-5; TRBD1 matches at 9 bases. CDR1 and CDR2 (germline): SQVTM, ANQGSEA. The V segment lost 7 bases and the J segment 3 bases; nucleotides outside the gene matches: 0. The CDR3 totals 11 residues. CDR3 sequence reads: CSGTGEETQYF. CDR3 nucleotide sequence: TGCAGCGGGACAGGGGAAGAGACCCAGTACTTC.

The chain combines TRBV19 with TRBJ1-1; 7 positions agree with TRBD1. Germline trimming cut 5 bases from V and 4 bases from J; bases unmatched to any gene: 4. The germline V gene has CDR1 LNHDA and CDR2 SQIVND (reference sequence). The CDR3 totals 13 residues. For the CDR3, the DNA is TGTGCCAGTAGTGCCCAGGGGGTCACTGAAGCTTTCTTT. Translating gives CASSAQGVTEAFF.

This clonotype appeared a few times. This chain joins TRBV18 and TRBJ2-1; D is perhaps TRBD2 (6 bases). The CDR3 is 19 residues long. Germline CDR1 KGHSH, CDR2 LQKENI. Trimming took 3 bases from V and 6 from J, leaving 27 bases between them. The CDR3 region has the DNA TGTGCCAGCTCACCCCTCGTTCCTTTTAGCGGACTGGAGGGCAATGAGCAGTTCTTC. It specifies CASSPLVPFSGLEGNEQFF.

This clonotype appeared many times. The chain has TRBV7-9 and TRBJ2-2, with D possibly being TRBD1 (5 bases). The CDR3 spans 14 residues. CDR1 is SEHNR and CDR2 is FQNEAQ in the germline V gene (reference sequence). V dropped 5 bases and J dropped 1 base, with 8 bases sitting between them. CDR3 DNA sequence: TGTGCCAGCAGCCCTACAGGGAACACCGGGGAGCTGTTTTTT. Encoded protein: CASSPTGNTGELFF.

This clonotype was picked up a small number of times. This chain joins TRBV4-3 and TRBJ2-1; D not certain. The CDR3 runs 15 residues. Looked up from germline, CDR1 is LGHNA and CDR2 is YSLEER. Trimming pared 4 bases from V and 12 bases from J, leaving 22 bases between. CDR3 DNA: TGCGCCAGCAGCCTGGCCGGGTCAGGTACCCGCGGGCAGTTCTTC. Translated, it gives CASSLAGSGTRGQFF.

This clonotype occurred many times. The CDR3 loop reads CASSLGTGRRKAFF. DNA for the CDR3: TGTGCCAGCAGCTTAGGGACAGGGAGGAGGAAAGCTTTCTTT. The chain employs TRBV7-2 and TRBJ1-1, with 8 bases aligning to TRBD1. Germline CDR1 reads SGHTA; CDR2 reads FQGNSA. This CDR3 is built from 14 residues. V lost 1 base, J lost 9 bases, and 7 bases stayed unmatched.

This clonotype turned up a few times. V is TRBV10-3 and J is TRBJ2-5, with D possibly being TRBD1 (6 bases). The ends were cut back, 3 bases at V and 4 bases at J, with 9 bases in the middle. The CDR3 covers 13 residues. The V gene's germline CDR1 is ENHRY and CDR2 SYGVKD. This CDR3 reads CAISESRGETQYF. CDR3 nucleotide sequence: TGTGCCATCAGTGAAAGCAGGGGAGAGACCCAGTACTTC.